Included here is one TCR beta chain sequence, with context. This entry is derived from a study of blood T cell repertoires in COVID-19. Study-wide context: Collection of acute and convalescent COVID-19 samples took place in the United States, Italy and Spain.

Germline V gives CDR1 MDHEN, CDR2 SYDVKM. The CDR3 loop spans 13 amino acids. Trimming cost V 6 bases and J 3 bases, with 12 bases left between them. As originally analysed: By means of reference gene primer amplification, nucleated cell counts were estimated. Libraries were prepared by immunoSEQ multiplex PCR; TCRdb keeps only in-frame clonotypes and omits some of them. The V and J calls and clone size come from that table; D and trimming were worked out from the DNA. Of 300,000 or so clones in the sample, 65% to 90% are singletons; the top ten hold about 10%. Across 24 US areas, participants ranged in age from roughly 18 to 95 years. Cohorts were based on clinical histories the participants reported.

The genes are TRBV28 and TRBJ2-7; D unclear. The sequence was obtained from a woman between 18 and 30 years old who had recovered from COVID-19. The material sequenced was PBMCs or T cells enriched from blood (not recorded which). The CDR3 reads CASSRSPYYEQYF. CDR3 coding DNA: TGTGCCAGCAGCCGATCTCCCTACTACGAGCAGTACTTC. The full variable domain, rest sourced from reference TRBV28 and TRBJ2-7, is DVKVTQSSRYLVKRTGEKVFLECVQDMDHENMFWYRQDPGLGLRLIYFSYDVKMKEKGDIPEGYSVSREKKERFSLILESASTNQTSMYLCASSRSPYYEQYFGPGTRLTVT.